This T cell receptor beta chain is from a study of T-cell memory formation after mild COVID-19. Study-level findings and limits: Clones that contracted from day 15 to 85 had balanced CD4/CD8; later expanders were CD4+ biased. CD4+ clones that contracted lay mainly in CM and EM; CD8+ ones lay in EMRA.

Many counts were recorded for this clonotype. Antigen specificity is unknown. TCRdb called the 5' RACE reads again in MiXCR, with one record for every CDR3 protein. The sample includes around 390,000 distinct CDR3 sequences, approximately 15% of them seen just once. This sequence was found in a man aged 18-30 years who had mild COVID-19 (a few samples of this study predate the infection). Cell type and time point are not known. The specimen sequenced was PBMCs or a T cell subset sorted from them (not recorded which).

The CDR3 DNA is TGTGCCAGCAGCCTGGGGACAGGGGGCAATCAGCCCCAGCATTTT. This sequence encodes CASSLGTGGNQPQHF. V gene TRBV7-6 combines with J gene TRBJ1-5, with 10 nucleotides matching TRBD1. The CDR3 runs 15 residues. The germline gives CDR1 SGHVS, CDR2 FNYEAQ. The J segment lost 2 bases and the V segment lost 5 bases, leaving 3 bases of the junction unmatched.